The sequence of this TCR beta chain was determined in a study of shared clonotypes between healthy human individuals. Study conclusions and caveats: Donor scarcity curtailed the genetic and exposure-history diversity represented herein.

The CDR3 spans 18 residues. Germline V lookup: CDR1 SGHAT, CDR2 FQNNGV. After removal of 4 bases from V and 11 bases from J, the junction contained 20 bases not matched to a gene. This clone was recorded once. Antigen: not known. Per the original data handling: ImmunoSEQ yielded junction-only sequences lacking quality scores, so filtering differed. Here immunoSEQ multiplex PCR was the method, and the copy in TCRdb shows in-frame clones only, minus some. Clone size and the V and J calls come from that table; the DNA yielded D and trimming. The data contain some 2,000,000 clones, around 95% of them singletons.

The sample was naive CD4+ T cells sorted from blood. The sample's subset: CD45RA+ positively selected. This receptor was taken from a man in his late teens or twenties in good health. V is TRBV11-2 and J is TRBJ1-6; TRBD1 matches 7 bases. The CDR3 DNA sequence: TGTGCCAGCAGCTCTTATGAGGGAGGGGGCATTTCGTTAGCACCCCTCCACTTT. Translation gives CASSSYEGGGISLAPLHF.